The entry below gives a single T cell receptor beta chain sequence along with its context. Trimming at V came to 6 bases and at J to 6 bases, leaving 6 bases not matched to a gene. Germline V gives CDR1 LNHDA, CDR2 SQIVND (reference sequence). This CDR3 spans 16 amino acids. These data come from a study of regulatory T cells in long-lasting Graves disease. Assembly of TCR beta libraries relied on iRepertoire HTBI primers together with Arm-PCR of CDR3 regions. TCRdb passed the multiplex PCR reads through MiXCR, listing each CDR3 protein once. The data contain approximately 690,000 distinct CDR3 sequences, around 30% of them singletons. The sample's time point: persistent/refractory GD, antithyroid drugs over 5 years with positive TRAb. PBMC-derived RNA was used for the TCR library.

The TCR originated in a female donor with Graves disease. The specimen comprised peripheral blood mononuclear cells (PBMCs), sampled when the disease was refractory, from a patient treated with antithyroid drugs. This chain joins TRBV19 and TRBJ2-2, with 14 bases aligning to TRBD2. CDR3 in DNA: TGTGCCAGTAGCCCGACTAGCGGGAGGGCCCCCGGGGAGCTGTTTTTT. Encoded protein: CASSPTSGRAPGELFF.